A single sample gave rise to the 21 T cell receptor beta chains below, sequenced in a study of T cell repertoires in cytomegalovirus infection. These TCRs are of unknown antigen specificity. TCRdb independently ran MiXCR on the reads; one entry per CDR3 protein. The table records about 83,000 distinct CDR3 sequences, 20% to 30% of them present only once. The sample here was CD8+ T cells from cultured PBMCs, taken from culture after CMV antigen stimulation. The source of these receptors is a human donor in good health (CMV status not recorded). Some clones in this sample may be carry-over from other donors' samples.

This clonotype has only a few counts. This chain connects TRBV7-9 to TRBJ2-4, with 9 bases aligning to TRBD2. The CDR3 sequence is 18 residues long. V was clipped by 3 bases and J by 0 bases; unmatched bases: 9. The germline CDR1 and CDR2 sequences are SEHNR and FQNEAQ (reference sequence). CDR3 sequence: CASSFWGGRGLAKNIQYF. In nucleotides, the CDR3 is TGTGCCAGCAGCTTCTGGGGCGGGAGGGGACTAGCCAAAAACATTCAGTACTTC.

This clonotype appeared a few times. DNA for the CDR3: TGCGCCAGCAGCCAAGATCTGAGGCCGAACACTGAAGCTTTCTTT. Its protein product is CASSQDLRPNTEAFF. J is TRBJ1-1 and V is TRBV4-1; D gene ambiguous. The CDR3 runs to 15 residues. V lost 0 bases and J 1 base, leaving 9 bases between the germline ends. CDR1 and CDR2 from the germline V gene are MGHRA and YSYEKL.

The gene calls are TRBV19 and TRBJ1-1, with a weak D call TRBD1 (6 bases). The ends were cut back, 4 bases at V and 1 base at J, with 13 bases in the middle. The V gene's germline CDR1 is LNHDA and CDR2 SQIVND (reference sequence). The CDR3 contains 15 residues. DNA for the CDR3: TGTGCCAGTAGTAAAAACAGGGTAGGGAACACTGAAGCTTTCTTT. This encodes CASSKNRVGNTEAFF.

This clonotype turned up a few times. The gene calls are TRBV12-3 or TRBV12-4 and TRBJ2-1; the match to TRBD1 covers 9 bases. Trimming took 6 bases from V and 7 from J; bases not matched to a gene: 10. There are 15 residues in the CDR3. CDR3 sequence (DNA): TGTGCCAGCAGGGAGAGGGGACAGGGAAGGAATGAGCAGTTCTTC. Its translation: CASRERGQGRNEQFF.

The genes are TRBV27 and TRBJ1-1; D not resolved. Germline V gene lookup returns CDR1 MNHEY and CDR2 SMNVEV (reference sequence). The CDR3 extends over 15 amino acids. Trimming removed 6 bases from V and 0 bases from J, with 14 bases in between. The CDR3 protein is CASSRNGGMNTEAFF. CDR3 coding DNA: TGTGCCAGCAGCAGGAACGGTGGGATGAACACTGAAGCTTTCTTT.

On this clonotype: One junction end does not reproduce the germline sequence, and a read error may be involved. J is TRBJ2-2 and V is TRBV2; D not resolved. The CDR3 has 11 amino acids. Looked up from germline, CDR1 is SNHLY and CDR2 is FYNNEI. The CDR3 loop reads CDSRGTGELFF. CDR3 sequence (DNA): TGTGACAGCAGAGGAACCGGGGAGCTGTTTTTT.

There are a few counts of this clonotype. The chain recombines TRBV12-3 or TRBV12-4 with TRBJ2-3, with 7 positions matching TRBD1. V gave up 3 bases and J gave up 3 bases; unmatched junction bases: 6. The CDR3 sequence is 15 residues long. As DNA, the CDR3 is TGTGCCAGCAGTTTGCGGCCAGGGGGAACAGATACGCAGTATTTT. Protein: CASSLRPGGTDTQYF.

V usage is TRBV4-1 and J usage is TRBJ2-7; 8 bases line up with TRBD2. The ends lost 3 bases at V and 2 bases at J; junction bases unmatched: 3. Germline assignment: CDR1 MGHRA and CDR2 YSYEKL. CDR3 length: 14 residues. Here the CDR3 reads CASSQSGRPYEQYF. As DNA, the CDR3 is TGCGCCAGCAGCCAGAGCGGGAGACCCTACGAGCAGTACTTC.

Notes on this clonotype: One base away lies a much larger clone, so this may be a sequencing read error. The V gene is TRBV4-3, the J gene TRBJ2-1, with TRBD2 matching 7 bases. This CDR3 is 18 amino acids long. V lost 0 bases to trimming and J lost 2 bases; unmatched junction nucleotides: 10. Germline V gene sequence: CDR1 LGHNA, CDR2 YSLEER. The CDR3 protein is CASSQEGGSRAAYNEQFF. CDR3 nucleotides: TGCGCCAGCAGCCAAGAGGGCGGGAGCAGGGCGGCCTACAATGAGCAGTTCTTC.

This chain joins TRBV6-2 or TRBV6-3 and TRBJ2-7; TRBD1 might be the D (6 bases). CDR3 size: 16 residues. The V gene's germline CDR1 is MNHEY and CDR2 SVGEGT. V lost 7 bases and J 3 bases, leaving 22 bases between the germline ends. CDR3 in DNA: TGTGCCAGCACCTATTCCGACAGGTCCCCTCTCTACGAGCAGTACTTC. Translating it yields CASTYSDRSPLYEQYF.

V usage is TRBV19 and J usage is TRBJ2-1, with 7 bases lining up with TRBD2. Germline trimming cut 2 bases from V and 3 bases from J; bases unmatched to any gene: 7. This CDR3 region has 16 residues. Germline CDR1 and CDR2: LNHDA and SQIVND (reference sequence). CDR3 coding DNA: TGTGCCAGTAGTATAACGGCTAGCGGATACTACAATGAGCAGTTCTTC. It yields the protein CASSITASGYYNEQFF.

There are a few counts of this clonotype. The chain has TRBV5-6 and TRBJ1-5; the match to TRBD1 covers 9 bases. Germline V lookup: CDR1 SGHDT, CDR2 YYEEEE. V was clipped by 2 bases and J by 6 bases; unmatched bases: 3. CDR3 size: 14 residues. CDR3 DNA: TGTGCCAGCAGCTTACAGGGGGCAATTCAGCCCCAGCATTTT. It specifies CASSLQGAIQPQHF.

The chain links TRBV20-1 to TRBJ2-3; 7 bases are shared with TRBD2. Per germline, CDR1 DFQATT and CDR2 SNEGSKA (reference sequence). V lost 2 bases to trimming and J lost 2 bases; unmatched junction nucleotides: 22. The CDR3 length is 20 residues. CDR3 in amino acids: CSARSFTSAGRVETTDTQYF. The DNA of the CDR3 is TGCAGTGCTAGATCCTTCACTAGCGCAGGTCGGGTCGAAACCACAGATACGCAGTATTTT.

This clonotype showed up many times. V and J are TRBV27 and TRBJ1-6; D ambiguous. Per the germline V gene, CDR1 is MNHEY and CDR2 is SMNVEV (reference sequence). V lost 5 bases and J lost 2, with 10 bases in between. There are 15 residues in the CDR3. The CDR3 region has the DNA TGTGCCAGCAGTGACGCCGGGGCCTATAATTCACCCCTCCACTTT. Translating it yields CASSDAGAYNSPLHF.

This clonotype was seen ten or more times. The chain recombines TRBV7-2 with TRBJ2-6, with D possibly TRBD1 on 6 matching bases. The CDR3 has 17 residues. Per the germline V gene, CDR1 is SGHTA and CDR2 is FQGNSA. The V end lost 5 bases, the J end lost 2 bases, and 16 bases lay between the germline ends. Written as DNA, the CDR3 is TGTGCCAGCAGCACCGGGTGGACAGAAACTGGGGCCAACGTCCTGACTTTC. It translates to CASSTGWTETGANVLTF.

This clonotype was detected only a few times. The genes are TRBV15 and TRBJ1-6, with D possibly being TRBD1 (6 bases). The V end was cut by 1 base, the J end by 5 bases, with 6 bases between. The CDR3 is 14 amino acids. Germline CDR1 is LNHNV and CDR2 is YYDKDF (reference sequence). Written as DNA, the CDR3 is TGTGCCACCAGCAGAGGGGACAATAATTCACCCCTCCACTTT. The encoded protein is CATSRGDNNSPLHF.

This clonotype was counted only a few times. The rearrangement uses TRBV6-2 or TRBV6-3 and TRBJ1-6, with TRBD1 matching over 8 bases. Germline V gene data show CDR1 as MNHEY and CDR2 as SVGEGT. V lost 6 bases and J lost 8; bases outside the gene matches: 6. This CDR3 spans 14 amino acids. CDR3 bases: TGTGCCAGCAGCCTAGACAGGGGAGATTCACCCCTCCACTTT. This gives the protein CASSLDRGDSPLHF.

The chain carries TRBV12-3 or TRBV12-4 and TRBJ1-4, with 9 positions matching TRBD1. V shed 6 bases and J 5 bases; nucleotides not matched to a gene: 7. The length of the CDR3 is 15 residues. CDR3 DNA sequence: TGTGCCAGCAGCAACCCCGGGACAGGGAATGAAAAACTGTTTTTT. Amino acids: CASSNPGTGNEKLFF.

The gene calls are TRBV27 and TRBJ2-2; 14 bases are a match to TRBD2. The CDR3 consists of 15 residues. The V gene's germline CDR1 is MNHEY and CDR2 SMNVEV (reference sequence). The V segment lost 8 bases and the J segment 4 bases; nucleotides outside the gene matches: 3. CDR3 coding DNA: TGTGCCAGCGGACTAGCGGGAGGACGCACCGGGGAGCTGTTTTTT. As protein: CASGLAGGRTGELFF.

The sample holds many counts of this clonotype. The gene calls are TRBV7-9 and TRBJ2-3; D might be TRBD1 or TRBD2, each matching 5 bases. Germline lookup yields CDR1 SEHNR and CDR2 FQNEAQ (reference sequence). Trimming pared 10 bases from V and 2 bases from J, leaving 19 bases between. This CDR3 contains 15 residues. The DNA for the CDR3 is TGTGCCACAGACACCGGGGCCTCTTACACAGATACGCAGTATTTT. Amino acids: CATDTGASYTDTQYF.

The J gene is TRBJ2-1, the V gene TRBV28; 15 bases are a match to TRBD2. J was trimmed by 1 base and V by 3 bases; bases with no gene match: 19. The CDR3 spans 23 residues. CDR1 and CDR2 (germline): MDHEN, SYDVKM. In DNA, the CDR3 is TGTGCCAGCAGTTTGCCCATAAAGTCCGGGACTAGCGGGGGGCAACCTTCCTACAATGAGCAGTTCTTC. Translation gives CASSLPIKSGTSGGQPSYNEQFF.